The 27 T cell receptor beta chains below come from one sample, sequenced in a study of T cell responses to AZD1222 COVID-19 vaccine. TCRdb's table, derived via immunoSEQ multiplex PCR, lists solely in-frame clones and lacks some. There are approximately 150,000 clones in the sample; 85% to 95% occur only once, and around 0.9% lies in the top ten. The specimen comprised peripheral blood, sampled on day 0 of AZD1222 vaccination. The receptor set was obtained from an adult in good health.

This clone was recorded once. The chain carries TRBV3-1 (or the pseudogene TRBV3-2) and TRBJ2-1; 13 nucleotides agree with TRBD2. This CDR3 has 13 amino acids. Germline V gene lookup returns CDR1 LGHDT and CDR2 YNNKEL (reference sequence). The V gene end was trimmed by 4 bases and the J gene end by 15 bases; junction bases not matched to a gene: 6. The DNA for the CDR3 is TGTGCCAGCAGCCTAACTAGCGGGGGGGCTCCGTTCTTC. Translated: CASSLTSGGAPFF.

The V call is TRBV4-1, the J call TRBJ1-2; 11 bases line up with TRBD1. The CDR3 is 14 residues long. V dropped 4 bases and J dropped 5; count of bases not matched to a gene: 3. Germline CDR1 reads MGHRA; CDR2 reads YSYEKL. The CDR3 protein is CASSRDRGSYGYTF. CDR3 nucleotides: TGCGCCAGCAGCCGGGACAGGGGGTCTTATGGCTACACCTTC.

The rearrangement joins TRBV14 to TRBJ1-2; D is possibly TRBD1 (5 bases). Germline CDR1 reads SGHDN; CDR2 reads FVKESK. This CDR3 region has 15 residues. V was shortened by 0 bases and J by 5 bases, with 13 bases between the two germline ends. CDR3 sequence: CASSQDMRGWYGYTF. Here the CDR3 DNA reads TGTGCCAGCAGCCAAGATATGAGGGGTTGGTATGGCTACACCTTC.

This clone showed up just a few times. The rearrangement uses TRBV5-3 and TRBJ1-5; D is possibly TRBD1 (6 bases). TRBV5-3 belongs to the ORF category, with a function that is uncertain. CDR3 size: 18 residues. Trimming pared 1 base from V and 2 bases from J, leaving 19 bases between. For the CDR3, the DNA is TGTGCCAGAAGCTTGAACAGGGAATATTTCCCCGGCAATCAGCCCCAGCATTTT. It yields the protein CARSLNREYFPGNQPQHF.

The chain links TRBV5-1 to TRBJ1-1; D is uncertain. Germline CDR1 reads SGHRS; CDR2 reads YFSETQ. The CDR3 has 15 amino acids. V lost 4 bases to trimming and J lost 0 bases, with 13 bases between them. DNA of the CDR3: TGCGCCAGCAGCCCCGAAGGAGATATGAACACTGAAGCTTTCTTT. Amino acids: CASSPEGDMNTEAFF.

The chain recombines TRBV19 with TRBJ2-3; D might be TRBD2 (5 bases). Trimming took 5 bases from V and 1 from J, leaving 25 bases between them. CDR1 and CDR2 from the germline V gene are LNHDA and SQIVND (reference sequence). CDR3 length equals 19 residues. The CDR3 nucleotides are TGTGCCAGTAGTCCCCGGGGAGTGGGCAGACAAAGGGGCACAGATACGCAGTATTTT. This translates into CASSPRGVGRQRGTDTQYF.

V is TRBV11-1 and J is TRBJ2-7, with D perhaps matching TRBD1 or TRBD2 (6 bases each). In germline, CDR1 is SGHAT, CDR2 FQDESV (reference sequence). This CDR3 region has 16 residues. The V end was cut by 5 bases, the J end by 2 bases, with 19 bases between. The CDR3 nucleotides are TGTGCCAGCAGCGCCCTTCTCCGGGGGCCTGCCTACGAGCAGTACTTC. Translating gives CASSALLRGPAYEQYF.

With respect to this clone: The same CDR3 arises from other DNA sequences in this sample as well. The CDR3 loop is CAISESTGHENTEAFF. In DNA form, the CDR3 reads TGTGCCATCAGTGAGTCCACGGGACACGAGAACACTGAAGCTTTCTTT. This chain connects TRBV10-3 to TRBJ1-1, with a possible D match to TRBD1 (6 bases). The ends were cut back, 0 bases at V and 1 base at J, with 12 bases in the middle. This CDR3 has 16 amino acids. Germline V gene sequence: CDR1 ENHRY, CDR2 SYGVKD.

CDR3 in DNA: TGTGCCAGCTCACCGCAACTAGCGGGGGGCAATGAGCAGTTCTTC. As protein: CASSPQLAGGNEQFF. The V call is TRBV18, the J call TRBJ2-1; 12 bases align to TRBD2. The CDR3 sequence is 15 residues long. Germline assignment: CDR1 KGHSH and CDR2 LQKENI. V shed 3 bases and J 6 bases; nucleotides not matched to a gene: 3.

Details on this clone: The sample has other DNA sequences that encode this CDR3 too. The V gene is TRBV6-2 or TRBV6-3, the J gene TRBJ1-5, with D perhaps TRBD1 (6 bases). Germline CDR1 and CDR2: MNHEY and SVGEGT. There are 15 residues in the CDR3. V was pared by 2 bases and J by 2 bases, with 10 bases between. This chain's CDR3 is CASSYGRGGNQPQHF. The CDR3 DNA reads TGTGCCAGCAGTTACGGCAGGGGAGGCAATCAGCCCCAGCATTTT.

This sequence joins TRBV9 and TRBJ1-2; possible D gene TRBD1, 5 bases. V lost 1 base, J lost 0 bases, and 10 bases lay in between. Looked up from germline, CDR1 is SGDLS and CDR2 is YYNGEE. This CDR3 contains 15 residues. CDR3 residues: CASSVNQGSNYGYTF. The CDR3 nucleotides read TGTGCCAGCAGCGTAAACCAGGGCTCTAACTATGGCTACACCTTC.

V usage is TRBV27 and J usage is TRBJ1-1, with 8 bases aligning to TRBD1. Germline CDR1 is MNHEY and CDR2 is SMNVEV (reference sequence). V trimming: 5 bases; J trimming: 1 base; junction bases outside the gene matches: 6. This CDR3 has 15 amino acids. The CDR3 coding sequence is TGTGCCAGCAGTGATCAGGGGGCTGGGAACACTGAAGCTTTCTTT. Residues: CASSDQGAGNTEAFF.

The chain is built from TRBV4-1 and TRBJ2-7; TRBD1 agrees at 12 bases. Per germline, CDR1 MGHRA and CDR2 YSYEKL. The CDR3 length is 19 residues. V lost 5 bases and J lost 0; bases outside the gene matches: 14. The CDR3 region has the DNA TGCGCCAGCAGCTACTCCGGGACAGGGGGCTCCACTAGCTCCTACGAGCAGTACTTC. Its protein is CASSYSGTGGSTSSYEQYF.

The V and J genes are TRBV7-2 and TRBJ2-5; 9 bases line up with TRBD1. The CDR3 is made up of 15 amino acids. V gave up 0 bases and J gave up 5 bases; unmatched junction bases: 4. The germline CDR1 and CDR2 sequences are SGHTA and FQGNSA. CDR3 loop: CASSLAGQGMETQYF. In DNA form, the CDR3 reads TGTGCCAGCAGCTTAGCAGGACAGGGGATGGAGACCCAGTACTTC.

This sequence joins TRBV6-6 and TRBJ1-2, with D perhaps matching TRBD1 (5 bases). There are 12 residues in the CDR3. The germline V gene has CDR1 MNHNY and CDR2 SVGAGI (reference sequence). This CDR3 is CAGKGRNYGYTF. For the CDR3, the DNA is TGTGCTGGCAAGGGACGCAACTATGGCTACACCTTC.

This clone appeared once. The chain employs TRBV11-3 and TRBJ2-2, with 10 positions matching TRBD1. The germline CDR1 and CDR2 sequences are SGHNT and YENEEA. This CDR3 spans 17 amino acids. V lost 2 bases and J lost 4; bases outside the gene matches: 7. CDR3 protein: CASSLQSGTGVTGELFF. Here the CDR3 DNA reads TGTGCCAGCAGCTTACAATCCGGGACAGGGGTCACCGGGGAGCTGTTTTTT.

The V call is TRBV27, the J call TRBJ2-5; tentatively, D is TRBD1 or TRBD2 (5 bases each). CDR3 length: 14 residues. Germline V gene lookup returns CDR1 MNHEY and CDR2 SMNVEV (reference sequence). V was pared by 2 bases and J by 5 bases, with 12 bases between. CDR3 residues: CASSLAKWGETQYF. The CDR3 DNA follows: TGTGCCAGCAGTTTAGCCAAGTGGGGGGAGACCCAGTACTTC.

The chain uses TRBV5-4 and TRBJ2-7; no definite D call. The CDR3 extends over 15 amino acids. The V gene lost 0 bases and the J gene lost 0 bases, with 10 bases spanning the gap. From germline, CDR1 is SGHNT and CDR2 YYREEE (reference sequence). The CDR3 DNA is TGTGCCAGCAGCTTGGCCGTGGGTTCCTCCTACGAGCAGTACTTC. Translated: CASSLAVGSSYEQYF.

This sequence joins TRBV5-6 and TRBJ1-2; TRBD1 might be the D (6 bases). The CDR3 covers 16 residues. Trimming left V 5 bases short and J 2 bases short, with 19 bases between. The germline gives CDR1 SGHDT, CDR2 YYEEEE. CDR3 amino acids: CASRSPPGQKNYGYTF. The CDR3 nucleotides are TGTGCCAGCAGATCACCTCCGGGACAAAAGAACTATGGCTACACCTTC. Based on the CDR3 plus reference TRBV5-6 and TRBJ1-2, the full variable domain is DAGVTQSPTHLIKTRGQQVTLRCSPKSGHDTVSWYQQALGQGPQFIFQYYEEEERQRGNFPDRFSGHQFPNYSSELNVNALLLGDSALYLCASRSPPGQKNYGYTFGSGTRLTVV.

The chain carries TRBV7-9 and TRBJ1-1; a weak D match, TRBD1 (5 bases). The germline V and J ends were trimmed by 3 bases and 8 bases, with 13 bases remaining between them. This CDR3 is built from 13 residues. Per the germline V gene, CDR1 is SEHNR and CDR2 is FQNEAQ (reference sequence). Here the CDR3 DNA reads TGTGCCAGCAGCTTGCACTGGGACCCAGAAGCTTTCTTT. The encoded protein is CASSLHWDPEAFF. Filled out from reference TRBV7-9 and TRBJ1-1, the complete variable domain reads DTGVSQNPRHKITKRGQNVTFRCDPISEHNRLYWYRQTLGQGPEFLTYFQNEAQLEKSRLLSDRFSAERPKGSFSTLEIQRTEQGDSAMYLCASSLHWDPEAFFGQGTRLTVV.

The chain joins TRBV30 to TRBJ2-5; D ambiguous. Trimming stripped 2 bases from V and 5 bases from J, with 12 bases between. Germline V CDR1 and CDR2: GTSNPN, SVGIG (reference sequence). There are 13 residues in the CDR3. CDR3: CAWSRWGWETQYF. CDR3 DNA: TGTGCCTGGAGTCGGTGGGGTTGGGAGACCCAGTACTTC.

The chain recombines TRBV7-9 with TRBJ2-1, with D uncertain. CDR1 SEHNR and CDR2 FQNEAQ come from the germline V gene (reference sequence). The ends were cut back, 8 bases at V and 9 bases at J, with 14 bases in the middle. This CDR3 has 12 residues. CDR3 loop: CASHRGETEQFF. CDR3 in DNA: TGTGCCAGCCATCGAGGAGAGACTGAGCAGTTCTTC.

V gene TRBV2 combines with J gene TRBJ2-7, with D perhaps TRBD2 (5 bases). V lost 7 bases to trimming and J lost 6 bases, with 13 bases between them. Germline values: CDR1 SNHLY, CDR2 FYNNEI. This CDR3 is built from 12 residues. In DNA form, the CDR3 reads TGTGCCAGCACCATACTCCTAGCCGAGCAGTACTTC. Its translation is CASTILLAEQYF.

The CDR3, as DNA: TGTGCCACCAGCAGAGATAGGGCGAAAGAGACCCAGTACTTC. Protein: CATSRDRAKETQYF. The J gene is TRBJ2-5, the V gene TRBV15; D ambiguous. This CDR3 spans 14 amino acids. V shed 0 bases and J shed 3 bases, with 8 bases lying between them. Germline V gene sequence: CDR1 LNHNV, CDR2 YYDKDF (reference sequence).

This chain joins TRBV12-5 and TRBJ2-3; D remains unclear. Germline V gives CDR1 LGHNT, CDR2 FRNRAP. This CDR3 has 14 amino acids. V shed 2 bases and J shed 4 bases, with 10 bases lying between them. This CDR3 reads CASGLSSASDTQYF. The DNA of the CDR3 is TGTGCTAGTGGTTTGTCCTCCGCGTCAGATACGCAGTATTTT.

The CDR3 nucleotides are TGTGCCAGCACCCGCTCCCTCAACGATGACTACGAGCAGTACTTC. Its translation: CASTRSLNDDYEQYF. The chain uses TRBV6-5 and TRBJ2-7; D not certain. The CDR3 length is 15 residues. V was clipped by 7 bases and J by 3 bases, with 19 bases between them. Looked up from germline, CDR1 is MNHEY and CDR2 is SVGAGI.

The CDR3 nucleotides are TGTGCCAGCAGTACGAATGGGGGGCGCGACACTGAAGCTTTCTTT. This translates into CASSTNGGRDTEAFF. The gene calls are TRBV28 and TRBJ1-1, with TRBD1 as a possible D gene (6 bases). V gave up 5 bases and J gave up 3 bases, with 16 bases separating them. CDR1 and CDR2 (germline): MDHEN, SYDVKM. The CDR3 is 15 amino acids.